These 19 T cell receptor beta chains were sequenced from one sample in a study of blood T cell repertoires in COVID-19 (dated by TCRdb to 2019 to 2021). The library was made by the immunoSEQ multiplex PCR assay. Not all clones reach the TCRdb copy of this immuneACCESS table, which keeps in-frame sequences only. Checked studies attribute under half of the gap to unresolved V genes and leave the rest unexplained. The sample table holds over 75,000 clones, of which roughly 84% were seen once. The ten biggest clones cover about 11% of the sample. Sequenced material: peripheral blood. These receptors were collected from a man in his 70s with acute or convalescent COVID-19.

The J gene is TRBJ2-7, the V gene TRBV6-5, with 8 bases identical to TRBD2. There are 14 residues in the CDR3. V lost 6 bases to trimming and J lost 3 bases; unmatched junction nucleotides: 7. The germline V gene has CDR1 MNHEY and CDR2 SVGAGI. The CDR3 sequence is CASSISGAIYEQYV. In DNA, the CDR3 is TGTGCCAGCAGCATTAGCGGGGCTATCTACGAGCAGTACGTC.

CDR3 nucleotides: TGCGCCAGCAGTGAGAGCGGCAGGGGAGAGACCCAGTACTTC. Translating gives CASSESGRGETQYF. This rearrangement joins TRBV10-1 to TRBJ2-5; D is perhaps TRBD1 (6 bases). CDR1 and CDR2 from the germline V gene are WNHNN and SYGVQD (reference sequence). This CDR3 is 14 amino acids long. Trimming shortened V by 2 bases and J by 4 bases, and 11 bases separated the two germline ends.

The chain employs TRBV27 and TRBJ2-2; 7 nucleotides line up with TRBD2. This CDR3 has 16 amino acids. V lost 4 bases, J lost 2 bases, and 7 bases stayed unmatched. Germline values: CDR1 MNHEY, CDR2 SMNVEV (reference sequence). Written as DNA, the CDR3 is TGTGCCAGCAGTTCTTTAGCGGGTGTTAACACCGGGGAGCTGTTTTTT. Amino acids: CASSSLAGVNTGELFF.

This chain joins TRBV18 and TRBJ1-1; tentatively, D is TRBD1 (5 bases). The CDR3 contains 14 residues. The germline gives CDR1 KGHSH, CDR2 LQKENI. The V gene lost 6 bases and the J gene lost 0 bases, with 11 bases spanning the gap. CDR3 DNA sequence: TGTGCCAGCTCCCCCGACAGAGTGAACACTGAAGCTTTCTTT. This encodes CASSPDRVNTEAFF.

V and J are TRBV5-1 and TRBJ2-1; 15 bases match TRBD2. CDR1 and CDR2 (germline): SGHRS, YFSETQ. After removal of 4 bases from V and 8 bases from J, the junction contained 10 bases not matched to a gene. The CDR3 length is 17 residues. The CDR3 DNA reads TGCGCCAGCAGCCTCGGGACTAGCGGGGGGCTAAGCGATGAGCAGTTCTTC. Translated, it gives CASSLGTSGGLSDEQFF. The entire variable domain, with the rest obtained from reference TRBV5-1 and TRBJ2-1, is as follows: KAGVTQTPRYLIKTRGQQVTLSCSPISGHRSVSWYQQTPGQGLQFLFEYFSETQRNKGNFPGRFSGRQFSNSRSEMNVSTLELGDSALYLCASSLGTSGGLSDEQFFGPGTRLTVL.

The V and J genes are TRBV2 and TRBJ2-3; D not resolved. The V gene lost 5 bases and the J gene lost 0 bases, with 9 bases spanning the gap. This CDR3 is 14 amino acids long. Germline V gene lookup returns CDR1 SNHLY and CDR2 FYNNEI. The chain's CDR3 is CASSPVTSTDTQYF. CDR3 nucleotide sequence: TGTGCCAGCAGTCCGGTAACTAGCACAGATACGCAGTATTTT.

The chain employs TRBV23-1 and TRBJ2-5; TRBD1 matches 9 bases. TRBV23-1 is labeled an ORF, and its function is uncertain. CDR3 length: 17 amino acids. With 4 bases clipped from V and 2 bases from J, the junction kept 11 bases outside the gene matches. CDR3 region: CASSLARRQGGQETQYF. DNA for the CDR3: TGCGCCAGCAGTCTCGCGCGTCGACAGGGGGGACAAGAGACCCAGTACTTC.

The CDR3 sequence: CASSQGHQGETQYF. CDR3 nucleotides: TGCGCCAGCAGCCAAGGGCACCAGGGGGAGACCCAGTACTTC. The gene calls are TRBV4-1 and TRBJ2-5, with D perhaps matching TRBD1 (6 bases). V lost 1 base and J lost 5, with 11 bases in between. The CDR3 has 14 amino acids. Germline-derived CDR1 and CDR2 are MGHRA and YSYEKL.

V and J are TRBV3-1 (or the pseudogene TRBV3-2) and TRBJ1-1, with D uncertain. The V end lost 4 bases, the J end lost 3 bases, and 9 bases lay between the germline ends. Germline CDR1 reads LGHDT; CDR2 reads YNNKEL (reference sequence). The length of the CDR3 is 13 residues. CDR3 in amino acids: CASSRSGDTEAFF. The DNA of the CDR3 is TGTGCCAGCAGCCGATCAGGTGACACTGAAGCTTTCTTT.

V usage is TRBV25-1 and J usage is TRBJ2-5, with TRBD1 matching 8 bases. CDR1 and CDR2 (germline): MGHDK, SYGVNS. Losses at the gene ends were 4 bases for V and 5 bases for J; bases not matched to a gene: 3. This CDR3 has 13 residues. In DNA form, the CDR3 reads TGTGCCAGCAGTGCTGCAGGGGGCGAGACCCAGTACTTC. Translated: CASSAAGGETQYF.

The gene calls are TRBV5-1 and TRBJ2-7; 8 nucleotides line up with TRBD1. The junction had 3 bases not matched to a gene; V was cut back by 4 bases and J by 0 bases. This CDR3 is 14 amino acids long. Germline V gives CDR1 SGHRS, CDR2 YFSETQ. CDR3 amino acids: CASSRQGSSYEQYF. Here the CDR3 DNA reads TGCGCCAGCAGCCGACAGGGGAGCTCCTACGAGCAGTACTTC.

The chain employs TRBV5-5 and TRBJ2-7; TRBD1 might be the D (6 bases). Deletions cut 8 bases from V and 2 bases from J, with 17 bases between. Per germline, CDR1 SGHKS and CDR2 YYEKEE (reference sequence). The CDR3 loop spans 14 amino acids. The chain's CDR3 is CASYRDGFTYEQYF. Written as DNA, the CDR3 is TGTGCCAGTTACAGGGACGGTTTTACCTACGAGCAGTACTTC.

This chain links TRBV18 with TRBJ1-2; 8 positions agree with TRBD1. Losses at the gene ends were 3 bases for V and 8 bases for J; bases not matched to a gene: 5. This CDR3 is built from 13 residues. Germline lookup yields CDR1 KGHSH and CDR2 LQKENI. The CDR3 region is CASSPDRAGGYTF. The DNA for the CDR3 is TGTGCCAGCTCACCGGACAGGGCGGGAGGCTACACCTTC.

V and J are TRBV4-1 and TRBJ1-2; 9 bases match TRBD1. V was clipped by 0 bases and J by 0 bases; unmatched bases: 2. Germline values: CDR1 MGHRA, CDR2 YSYEKL. The CDR3 is 16 amino acids. In nucleotides, the CDR3 is TGCGCCAGCAGCCAAGAACAGGGGGCTTCTAACTATGGCTACACCTTC. Amino acids: CASSQEQGASNYGYTF.

V usage is TRBV24-1 and J usage is TRBJ1-5, with D uncertain. The CDR3 loop spans 14 amino acids. The germline V gene encodes CDR1 KGHDR and CDR2 SFDVKD. V gave up 4 bases and J gave up 1 base, with 7 bases separating them. This CDR3 is CATSEPGSNQPQHF. The CDR3 nucleotides read TGTGCCACCAGTGAACCCGGGAGCAATCAGCCCCAGCATTTT.

V and J are TRBV11-2 and TRBJ2-3; 10 nucleotides match TRBD2. The CDR3 contains 15 residues. The germline CDR1 and CDR2 sequences are SGHAT and FQNNGV. The trim removed 4 bases at V and 1 base at J, leaving 2 bases unmatched. For the CDR3, the DNA is TGTGCCAGCAGCTCTACTAGCGGGGGCACAGATACGCAGTATTTT. This translates into CASSSTSGGTDTQYF.

The J gene is TRBJ1-3, the V gene TRBV28; D ambiguous. This CDR3 has 15 amino acids. Trimming pared 5 bases from V and 0 bases from J, leaving 11 bases between. Germline V gives CDR1 MDHEN, CDR2 SYDVKM. The CDR3 spells CASSTPRHSGNTIYF. In DNA form, the CDR3 reads TGTGCCAGCAGTACACCTCGACACTCTGGAAACACCATATATTTT. Full variable domain (rest looked up from reference TRBV28 and TRBJ1-3): DVKVTQSSRYLVKRTGEKVFLECVQDMDHENMFWYRQDPGLGLRLIYFSYDVKMKEKGDIPEGYSVSREKKERFSLILESASTNQTSMYLCASSTPRHSGNTIYFGEGSWLTVV.

In its sample, this clone was seen a few times. CDR3 in DNA: TGTGCCAGCAGTTACTCCGCGGCGGGGGCCTACAATGAGCAGTTCTTC. This encodes CASSYSAAGAYNEQFF. The chain joins TRBV6-5 to TRBJ2-1, with 7 bases fitting TRBD2. The V gene end was trimmed by 0 bases and the J gene end by 2 bases; junction bases not matched to a gene: 4. Germline-derived CDR1 and CDR2 are MNHEY and SVGAGI. The CDR3 consists of 16 residues.

This chain joins TRBV7-9 and TRBJ2-2; TRBD2 is a possible D gene (5 bases). Between the trimmed V and J ends, which lost 5 bases and 2 bases, there was a span of 15 bases. Per the germline V gene, CDR1 is SEHNR and CDR2 is FQNEAQ (reference sequence). This CDR3 is built from 16 residues. The CDR3, as DNA: TGTGCCAGCAGCGCCCCTCCGGGGTCTAACACCGGGGAGCTGTTTTTT. Protein product: CASSAPPGSNTGELFF.